Listed here are 3 T cell receptor beta chains from one sample, sequenced in a study of blood T cell repertoires in COVID-19. The protocol was immunoSEQ multiplex PCR, while the TCRdb copy is restricted to in-frame clones and leaves out a portion. The data contain 93,000 or so clones, 70% to 90% of them singletons. The sample was peripheral blood. Receptors originate from a man aged 45 to 65 in a cohort sampled during active COVID-19.

V and J are TRBV19 and TRBJ1-6; D is unclear. V was cut by 5 bases and J by 8 bases, with 16 bases left in between. The CDR3 is 15 amino acids. Germline CDR1 and CDR2: LNHDA and SQIVND (reference sequence). As DNA, the CDR3 is TGTGCCAGTAGTGGTTTTGAGGGCACGGATTCACCCCTCCACTTT. Amino acids: CASSGFEGTDSPLHF.

The chain links TRBV7-9 to TRBJ1-1, with 7 bases matching TRBD1. V was clipped by 5 bases and J by 1 base; unmatched bases: 4. This CDR3 has 14 amino acids. CDR1 is SEHNR and CDR2 is FQNEAQ in the germline V gene (reference sequence). As DNA, the CDR3 is TGTGCCAGCAGCGTTCGACAGGGGAACACTGAAGCTTTCTTT. This translates into CASSVRQGNTEAFF.

This clone appeared once. The gene calls are TRBV12-3 or TRBV12-4 and TRBJ2-1; D gene ambiguous. This CDR3 contains 13 residues. V lost 0 bases and J 7 bases, leaving 7 bases between the germline ends. CDR3 amino acids: CASSLAPQNEQFF. For the CDR3, the DNA is TGTGCCAGCAGTTTAGCCCCCCAGAATGAGCAGTTCTTC.